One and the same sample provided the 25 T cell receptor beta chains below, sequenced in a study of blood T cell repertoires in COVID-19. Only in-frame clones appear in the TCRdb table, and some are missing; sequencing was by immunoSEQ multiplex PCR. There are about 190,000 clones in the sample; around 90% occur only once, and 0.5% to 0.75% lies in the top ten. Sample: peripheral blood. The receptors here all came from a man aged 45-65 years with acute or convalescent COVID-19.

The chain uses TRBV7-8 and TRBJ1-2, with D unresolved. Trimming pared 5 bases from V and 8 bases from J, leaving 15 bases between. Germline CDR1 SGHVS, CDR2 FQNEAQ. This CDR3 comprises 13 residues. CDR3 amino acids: CASSLTMLEGYTF. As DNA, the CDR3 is TGTGCCAGCAGCCTGACAATGTTGGAAGGCTACACCTTC.

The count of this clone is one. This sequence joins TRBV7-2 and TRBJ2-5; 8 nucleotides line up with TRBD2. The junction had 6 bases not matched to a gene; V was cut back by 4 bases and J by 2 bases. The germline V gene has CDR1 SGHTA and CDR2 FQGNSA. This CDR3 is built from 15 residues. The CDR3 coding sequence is TGTGCCAGCAGCTCGCCCAGCGGGAGTCAAGAGACCCAGTACTTC. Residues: CASSSPSGSQETQYF.

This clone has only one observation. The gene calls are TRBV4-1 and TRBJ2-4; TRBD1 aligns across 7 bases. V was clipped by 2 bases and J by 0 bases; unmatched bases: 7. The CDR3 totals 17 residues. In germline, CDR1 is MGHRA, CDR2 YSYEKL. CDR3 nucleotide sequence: TGCGCCAGCAGCCAACGGGACAGTAGATTAGCCAAAAACATTCAGTACTTC. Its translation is CASSQRDSRLAKNIQYF.

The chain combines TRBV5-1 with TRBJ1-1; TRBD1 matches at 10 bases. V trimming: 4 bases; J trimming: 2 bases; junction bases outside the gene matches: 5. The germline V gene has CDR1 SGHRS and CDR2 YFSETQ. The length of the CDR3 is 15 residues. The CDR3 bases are TGCGCCAGCAGCACACGACAGGGGGCCAACACTGAAGCTTTCTTT. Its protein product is CASSTRQGANTEAFF.

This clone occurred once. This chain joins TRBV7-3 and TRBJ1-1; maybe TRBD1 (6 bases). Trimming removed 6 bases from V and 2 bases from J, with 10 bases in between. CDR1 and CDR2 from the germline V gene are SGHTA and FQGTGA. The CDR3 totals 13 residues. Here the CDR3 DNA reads TGTGCCAGCAGTTCGGACAGTAACACTGAAGCTTTCTTT. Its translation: CASSSDSNTEAFF.

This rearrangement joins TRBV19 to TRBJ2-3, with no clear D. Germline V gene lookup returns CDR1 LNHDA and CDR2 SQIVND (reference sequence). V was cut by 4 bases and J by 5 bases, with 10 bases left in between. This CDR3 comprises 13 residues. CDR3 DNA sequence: TGTGCCAGTAGTAGGTCTCAGGAAGATACGCAGTATTTT. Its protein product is CASSRSQEDTQYF.

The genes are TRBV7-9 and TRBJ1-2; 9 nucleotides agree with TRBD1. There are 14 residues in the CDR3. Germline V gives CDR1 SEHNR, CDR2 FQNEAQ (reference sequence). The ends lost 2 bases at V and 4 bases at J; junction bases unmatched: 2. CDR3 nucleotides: TGTGCCAGCAGCTTAACGACAGGGGGCTATGGCTACACCTTC. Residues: CASSLTTGGYGYTF.

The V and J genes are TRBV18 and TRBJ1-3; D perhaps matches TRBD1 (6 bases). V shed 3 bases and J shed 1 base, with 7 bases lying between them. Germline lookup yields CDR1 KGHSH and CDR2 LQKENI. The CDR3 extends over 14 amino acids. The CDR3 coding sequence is TGTGCCAGCTCACCCGACAGGTCTGGAAACACCATATATTTT. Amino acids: CASSPDRSGNTIYF.

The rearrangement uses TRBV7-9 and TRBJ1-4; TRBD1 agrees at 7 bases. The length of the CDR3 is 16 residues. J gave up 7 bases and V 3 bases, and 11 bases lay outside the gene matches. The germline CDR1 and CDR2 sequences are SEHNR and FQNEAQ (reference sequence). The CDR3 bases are TGTGCCAGCAGCTTGGGACGAGGGGGCGTTAGTGAAAAACTGTTTTTT. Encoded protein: CASSLGRGGVSEKLFF.

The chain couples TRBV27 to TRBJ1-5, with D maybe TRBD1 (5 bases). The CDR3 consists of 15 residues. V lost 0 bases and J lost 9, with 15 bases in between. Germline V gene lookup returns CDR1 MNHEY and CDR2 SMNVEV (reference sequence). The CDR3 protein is CASSLSGQGGRPQHF. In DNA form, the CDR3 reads TGTGCCAGCAGTTTATCTGGGCAGGGTGGAAGGCCCCAGCATTTT.

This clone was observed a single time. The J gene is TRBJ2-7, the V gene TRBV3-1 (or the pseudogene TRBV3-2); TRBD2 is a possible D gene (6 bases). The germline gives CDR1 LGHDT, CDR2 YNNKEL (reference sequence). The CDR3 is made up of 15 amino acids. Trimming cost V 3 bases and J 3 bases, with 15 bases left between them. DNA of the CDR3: TGTGCCAGCAGCCAGGCCGGGACTGTGAACTACGAGCAGTACTTC. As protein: CASSQAGTVNYEQYF.

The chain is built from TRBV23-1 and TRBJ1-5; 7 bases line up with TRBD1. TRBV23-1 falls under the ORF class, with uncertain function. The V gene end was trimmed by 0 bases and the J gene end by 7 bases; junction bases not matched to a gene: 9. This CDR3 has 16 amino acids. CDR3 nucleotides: TGCGCCAGCAGTCAATCCGATTACAACAGGGGCCAGCCCCAGCATTTT. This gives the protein CASSQSDYNRGQPQHF.

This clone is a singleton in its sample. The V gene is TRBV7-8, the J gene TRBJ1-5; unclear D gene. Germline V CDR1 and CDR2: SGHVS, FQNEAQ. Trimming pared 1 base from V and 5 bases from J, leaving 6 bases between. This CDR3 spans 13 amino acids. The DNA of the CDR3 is TGTGCCAGCAGCTTAGGGGCCTATCAGCCCCAGCATTTT. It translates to CASSLGAYQPQHF.

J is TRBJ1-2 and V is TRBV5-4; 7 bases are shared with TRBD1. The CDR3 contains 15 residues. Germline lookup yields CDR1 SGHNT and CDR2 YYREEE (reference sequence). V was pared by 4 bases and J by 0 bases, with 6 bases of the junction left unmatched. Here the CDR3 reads CASSVWDRANYGYTF. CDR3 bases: TGTGCCAGCAGCGTCTGGGACAGAGCTAACTATGGCTACACCTTC.

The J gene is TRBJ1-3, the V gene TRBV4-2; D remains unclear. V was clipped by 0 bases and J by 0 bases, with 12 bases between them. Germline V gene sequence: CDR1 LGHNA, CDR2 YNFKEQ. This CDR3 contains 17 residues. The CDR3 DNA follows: TGTGCCAGCAGCCAAGATCGGAGGGCTAGCTCTGGAAACACCATATATTTT. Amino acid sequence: CASSQDRRASSGNTIYF.

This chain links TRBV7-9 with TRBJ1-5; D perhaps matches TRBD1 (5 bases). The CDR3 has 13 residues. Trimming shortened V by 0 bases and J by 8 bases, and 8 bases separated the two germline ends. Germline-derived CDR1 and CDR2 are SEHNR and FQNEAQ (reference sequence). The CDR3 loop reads CASSLAGEEPQHF. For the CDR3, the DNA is TGTGCCAGCAGCTTAGCAGGGGAAGAGCCCCAGCATTTT.

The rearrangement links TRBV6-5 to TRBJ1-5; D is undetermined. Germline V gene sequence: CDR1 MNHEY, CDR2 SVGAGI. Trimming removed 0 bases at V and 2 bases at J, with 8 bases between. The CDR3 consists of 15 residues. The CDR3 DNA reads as TGTGCCAGCAGTTACTCCCCCGTTGGCAATCAGCCCCAGCATTTT. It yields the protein CASSYSPVGNQPQHF.

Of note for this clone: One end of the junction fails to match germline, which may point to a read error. CDR3 amino acids: CASSLFGTGELFF. The CDR3 bases are TGTGCCAGCAGCTTATTCGGGACCGGGGAGCTGTTTTTT. This chain connects TRBV28 to TRBJ2-2, with no clear D. In germline, CDR1 is MDHEN, CDR2 SYDVKM. The length of the CDR3 is 13 residues.

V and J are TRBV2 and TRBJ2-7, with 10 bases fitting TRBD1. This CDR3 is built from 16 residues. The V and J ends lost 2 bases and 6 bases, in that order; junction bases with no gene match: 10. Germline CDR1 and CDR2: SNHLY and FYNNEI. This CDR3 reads CASSERRQGAGAEQYV. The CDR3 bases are TGTGCCAGCAGTGAACGGCGACAGGGGGCTGGAGCCGAGCAGTACGTC.

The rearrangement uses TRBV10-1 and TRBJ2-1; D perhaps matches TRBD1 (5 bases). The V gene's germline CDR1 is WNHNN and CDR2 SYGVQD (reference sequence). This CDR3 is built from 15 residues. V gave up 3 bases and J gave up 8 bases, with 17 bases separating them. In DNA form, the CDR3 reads TGCGCCAGCAGTGAACAGGCCCAAGGCAGAGATGAGCAGTTCTTC. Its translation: CASSEQAQGRDEQFF.

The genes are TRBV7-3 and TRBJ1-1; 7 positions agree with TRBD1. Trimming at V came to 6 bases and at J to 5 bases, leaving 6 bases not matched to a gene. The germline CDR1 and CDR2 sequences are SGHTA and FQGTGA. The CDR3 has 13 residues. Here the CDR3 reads CASSPGGKTEAFF. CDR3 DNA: TGTGCCAGCAGTCCAGGGGGGAAGACTGAAGCTTTCTTT.

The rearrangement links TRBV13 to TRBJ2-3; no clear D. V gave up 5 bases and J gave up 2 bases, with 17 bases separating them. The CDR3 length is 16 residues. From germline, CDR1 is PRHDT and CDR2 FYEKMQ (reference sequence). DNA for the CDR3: TGTGCCAGCAGCCCCTTCTCGAGTGCCCCCACAGATACGCAGTATTTT. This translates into CASSPFSSAPTDTQYF.

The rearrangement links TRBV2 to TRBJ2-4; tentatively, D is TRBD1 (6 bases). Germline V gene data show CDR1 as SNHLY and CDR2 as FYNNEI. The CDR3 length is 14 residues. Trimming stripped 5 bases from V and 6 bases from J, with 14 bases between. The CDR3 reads CASSYRVLGNIQYF. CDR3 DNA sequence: TGTGCCAGCAGTTACAGGGTCTTGGGAAACATTCAGTACTTC.

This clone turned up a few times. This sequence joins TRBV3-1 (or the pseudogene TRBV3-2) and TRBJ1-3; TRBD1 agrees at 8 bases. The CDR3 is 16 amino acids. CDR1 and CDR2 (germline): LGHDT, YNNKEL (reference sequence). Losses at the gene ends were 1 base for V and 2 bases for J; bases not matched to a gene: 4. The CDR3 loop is CASSQGDRGTGNTIYF. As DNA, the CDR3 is TGTGCCAGCAGCCAAGGCGACAGGGGAACTGGAAACACCATATATTTT.

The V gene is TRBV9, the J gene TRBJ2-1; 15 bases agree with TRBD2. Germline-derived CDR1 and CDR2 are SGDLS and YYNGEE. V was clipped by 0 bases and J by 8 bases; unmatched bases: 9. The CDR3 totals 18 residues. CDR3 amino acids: CASSVVSGTSGRLYEQFF. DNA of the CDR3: TGTGCCAGCAGCGTAGTTTCAGGGACTAGCGGGAGGTTGTATGAGCAGTTCTTC. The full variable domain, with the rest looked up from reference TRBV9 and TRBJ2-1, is DSGVTQTPKHLITATGQRVTLRCSPRSGDLSVYWYQQSLDQGLQFLIQYYNGEERAKGNILERFSAQQFPDLHSELNLSSLELGDSALYFCASSVVSGTSGRLYEQFFGPGTRLTVL.